The 11 T cell receptor beta chains in this list originate from one sample, sequenced in a study of blood T cell repertoires in COVID-19. Clones were sequenced by immunoSEQ multiplex PCR, and TCRdb holds only the in-frame ones, with some missing. The sample contains about 140,000 clones, around 79% of which appear only once. The sample taken for sequencing was PBMCs or T cells enriched from blood (not recorded which). These receptors were taken from a woman in her forties or fifties who had recovered from COVID-19.

The gene calls are TRBV9 and TRBJ2-1, with TRBD2 identical over 8 bases. V dropped 0 bases and J dropped 8; count of bases not matched to a gene: 10. This CDR3 is built from 16 residues. Germline CDR1 SGDLS, CDR2 YYNGEE. The CDR3 loop is CASSVANGRAADEQFF. In DNA, the CDR3 is TGTGCCAGCAGCGTAGCTAACGGGAGGGCCGCCGATGAGCAGTTCTTC.

This clone was observed once. This chain uses TRBV19 with TRBJ1-5; no clear D. CDR1 and CDR2 (germline): LNHDA, SQIVND (reference sequence). V was cut by 0 bases and J by 0 bases, with 9 bases left in between. The CDR3 totals 16 residues. DNA of the CDR3: TGTGCCAGTAGTATAGATCAAAGCTATAGCAATCAGCCCCAGCATTTT. Translation: CASSIDQSYSNQPQHF.

V is TRBV4-2 and J is TRBJ2-2; D is uncertain. Deletions cut 1 base from V and 2 bases from J, with 8 bases between. The germline CDR1 and CDR2 sequences are LGHNA and YNFKEQ. The CDR3 is made up of 15 amino acids. CDR3 protein: CASSQGDKNTGELFF. In DNA form, the CDR3 reads TGTGCCAGCAGCCAAGGAGATAAAAACACCGGGGAGCTGTTTTTT.

A single count supports this clone. This rearrangement joins TRBV6-5 to TRBJ1-3; D is unclear. There are 15 residues in the CDR3. CDR1 and CDR2 from the germline V gene are MNHEY and SVGAGI. Trimming cost V 2 bases and J 0 bases, with 8 bases left between them. The CDR3 region is CASSYNSFSGNTIYF. The CDR3 nucleotides are TGTGCCAGCAGTTACAACAGCTTCTCTGGAAACACCATATATTTT.

This chain joins TRBV4-2 and TRBJ2-3; 11 nucleotides match TRBD2. In germline, CDR1 is LGHNA, CDR2 YNFKEQ. CDR3 length equals 20 residues. Trimming removed 1 base from V and 5 bases from J; junction bases left unmatched: 17. DNA of the CDR3: TGTGCCAGCAGCCAAGGGGGGCTAGCGGGGGGCCACAACCCTGGAGATACGCAGTATTTT. Translating it yields CASSQGGLAGGHNPGDTQYF.

The V and J genes are TRBV4-1 and TRBJ1-2, with TRBD1 matching 7 bases. Germline lookup yields CDR1 MGHRA and CDR2 YSYEKL. The V segment lost 0 bases and the J segment 4 bases; nucleotides outside the gene matches: 8. This CDR3 spans 16 amino acids. CDR3 DNA: TGCGCCAGCAGCCAAGATACTGCAGGGGGGCTCTATGGCTACACCTTC. Protein sequence: CASSQDTAGGLYGYTF.

The chain recombines TRBV5-1 with TRBJ1-5; D gene unclear. The length of the CDR3 is 15 residues. The germline V gene encodes CDR1 SGHRS and CDR2 YFSETQ. Trimming stripped 0 bases from V and 5 bases from J, with 12 bases between. CDR3 nucleotides: TGCGCCAGCAGCTTGGATGGCGGGAGGGATCAGCCCCAGCATTTT. Translated: CASSLDGGRDQPQHF.

This chain joins TRBV10-3 and TRBJ2-3; 12 bases fit TRBD2. Germline V gives CDR1 ENHRY, CDR2 SYGVKD. This CDR3 is 15 amino acids long. Germline trimming cut 8 bases from V and 1 base from J; bases unmatched to any gene: 4. The CDR3 DNA is TGTGCCATCGGGGCTAGCGGGGGGGGCACAGATACGCAGTATTTT. It is translated as CAIGASGGGTDTQYF.

This clone has only a few counts. The CDR3 loop reads CASSSGVAGGIYEQYF. The CDR3 nucleotides read TGTGCCAGCAGTTCCGGAGTGGCGGGAGGGATTTACGAGCAGTACTTC. The chain has TRBV28 and TRBJ2-7; 9 positions match TRBD2. The CDR3 is 16 residues long. The V gene's germline CDR1 is MDHEN and CDR2 SYDVKM. With 4 bases clipped from V and 4 bases from J, the junction kept 11 bases outside the gene matches.

This sequence joins TRBV2 and TRBJ1-6; D is perhaps TRBD1 (6 bases). The CDR3 is made up of 14 amino acids. The germline gives CDR1 SNHLY, CDR2 FYNNEI. V was pared by 7 bases and J by 9 bases, with 16 bases between. The CDR3, as DNA: TGTGCCAGCATCCGCACAAGGACAGCTTCACCCCTCCACTTT. Its translation is CASIRTRTASPLHF.

The rearrangement joins TRBV30 to TRBJ1-5, with D unclear. Germline CDR1 reads GTSNPN; CDR2 reads SVGIG (reference sequence). The CDR3 loop spans 14 amino acids. V was cut by 0 bases and J by 4 bases, with 10 bases left in between. The CDR3 here is CAWSVYPANQPQHF. CDR3 DNA: TGTGCCTGGAGTGTATACCCCGCGAATCAGCCCCAGCATTTT.